These T cell receptor beta chains were read from a single sample in a study of response to subunit inactivated influenza vaccine. Using its own MiXCR run on the RT-PCR reads, TCRdb lists one record per CDR3 protein. The data show roughly 500,000 distinct CDR3 sequences, with less than 25% seen just once and approximately 2.9% held by the top ten. These same data were also listed under a study on T cells expressing NK-cell markers.

This material consisted of CD4+ T cells sorted from PBMCs, taken roughly 12 days after vaccination. Source of these receptors: a man aged 50-59 years who received an inactivated influenza vaccine. Each CDR3 is given with its conserved first and last residue. The D gene is left open where the match is weak. Some rows mark clone size as missing; the rest say once, few, many or name a class of expanded clone.

J: TRBJ2-3
D: TRBD2
V: TRBV5-1
length: 15
size: NA
CDR3: CASSVGLAGASTQYF
DNA: TGCGCCAGCTCGGTGGGGCTAGCGGGGGCGAGTACGCAGTATTTT

J: TRBJ2-1
D: TRBD2
V: TRBV20-1
length: 14
size: NA
CDR3: CSASTLAGTNEQFF
DNA: TGCAGTGCTAGCACCCTAGCGGGAACCAATGAGCAGTTCTTC

J: TRBJ2-2
D: TRBD2
V: TRBV7-2
length: 16
size: few
CDR3: CASSLGLAGATGELFF
DNA: TGTGCCAGCAGCTTAGGGCTAGCGGGAGCCACCGGGGAGCTGTTTTTT

J: TRBJ2-5
D: NA
V: TRBV20-1
length: 12
size: few
CDR3: CSARPPGETQYF
DNA: TGCAGTGCTAGACCCCCCGGGGAGACCCAGTACTTC

J: TRBJ2-5
D: TRBD1
V: TRBV20-1
length: 13
size: NA
CDR3: CSAKVTGEATQYF
DNA: TGCAGTGCTAAAGTGACAGGGGAGGCGACCCAGTACTTC

J: TRBJ2-7
D: TRBD1
V: TRBV7-2
length: 13
size: NA
CDR3: CASSRLTGAEQYF
DNA: TGTGCCAGCAGCCGACTGACAGGGGCCGAGCAGTACTTC

J: TRBJ1-1
D: NA
V: TRBV6-1
length: 13
size: few
CDR3: CASSTGTVTEAFF
DNA: TGTGCCAGCAGCACCGGTACAGTTACTGAAGCTTTCTTT

J: TRBJ1-2
D: TRBD1
V: TRBV11-2
length: 15
size: NA
CDR3: CASSPVRGTNYGYTF
DNA: TGTGCCAGCAGCCCGGTCAGGGGGACTAACTATGGCTACACCTTC

J: TRBJ2-2
D: TRBD1
V: TRBV9
length: 16
size: few
CDR3: CASSSGQGAETGELFF
DNA: TGTGCCAGCAGCTCGGGACAGGGGGCAGAAACCGGGGAGCTGTTTTTT

J: TRBJ2-7
D: NA
V: TRBV18
length: 15
size: NA
CDR3: CASSTITGQGHEQYF
DNA: TGTGCCAGCTCAACCATAACGGGCCAAGGCCACGAGCAGTACTTC

J: TRBJ2-5
D: NA
V: TRBV4-2
length: 16
size: NA
CDR3: CASSQSSGATGETQYF
DNA: TGTGCCAGCAGCCAATCAAGTGGCGCCACGGGAGAGACCCAGTACTTC

J: TRBJ2-1
D: TRBD2
V: TRBV6-2/TRBV6-3
length: 17
size: many
CDR3: CASRPHPSGFFYNEQFF
DNA: TGTGCCAGCAGGCCTCATCCTAGCGGGTTCTTTTACAATGAGCAGTTCTTC

J: TRBJ1-3
D: NA
V: TRBV9
length: 14
size: NA
CDR3: CASSPATGGNTIYF
DNA: TGTGCCAGCAGCCCAGCCACAGGCGGAAACACCATATATTTT

J: TRBJ1-1
D: NA
V: TRBV6-6
length: 12
size: NA
CDR3: CASSYQGLEAFF
DNA: TGTGCCAGCAGTTACCAGGGCCTGGAAGCTTTCTTT

J: TRBJ1-1
D: NA
V: TRBV18
length: 15
size: NA
CDR3: CASSPSITGNTEAFF
DNA: TGTGCCAGCTCACCATCGATAACAGGGAACACTGAAGCTTTCTTT

J: TRBJ1-1
D: NA
V: TRBV5-1
length: 15
size: NA
CDR3: CASSSFGRGGVEAFF
DNA: TGCGCCAGCAGCTCTTTTGGTCGAGGGGGTGTTGAAGCTTTCTTT

J: TRBJ2-2
D: NA
V: TRBV7-2
length: 16
size: few
CDR3: CASSLAVDTGTGELFF
DNA: TGTGCCAGCAGCTTAGCGGTGGACACCGGCACCGGGGAGCTGTTTTTT

J: TRBJ2-7
D: TRBD1
V: TRBV20-1
length: 14
size: NA
CDR3: CSANRDRGNYEQYF
DNA: TGCAGTGCTAACCGGGACAGGGGTAACTACGAGCAGTACTTC

J: TRBJ1-1
D: TRBD1
V: TRBV7-9
length: 14
size: few
CDR3: CASSLGTGFTEAFF
DNA: TGTGCCAGCAGCTTAGGGACAGGGTTCACTGAAGCTTTCTTT

J: TRBJ1-1
D: NA
V: TRBV19
length: 13
size: few
CDR3: CASSIDLTAPAFF
DNA: TGTGCCAGTAGTATAGATCTGACAGCTCCAGCTTTCTTT